This is a list of T cell receptor beta chains from one sample in a study of control samples from healthy donors and cancer patients. The assay was immunoSEQ multiplex PCR, and TCRdb's table has in-frame clones only and misses some. The table lists about 170,000 clones, more than 85% of them singletons. Sequenced material: blood. Receptors were obtained from a woman aged 40 to 50 in good health. Both conserved end residues are part of each CDR3. Fields, in order: CDR3 protein, CDR3 DNA, J gene, D gene, clone size, V gene. The D gene is left open where the match is weak. Clone size appears in some rows only: once, few, many, or a class for an expanded clone.

cdr3_aa: CSASSDRNYEQFF
cdr3_nt: TGCAGTGCTAGTTCGGACCGCAACTATGAGCAGTTCTTC
j_call: TRBJ2-1
d_call: -
clone_size: -
v_call: TRBV20-1

cdr3_aa: CASSPEGQGTPQYF
cdr3_nt: TGTGCCAGCTCACCCGAAGGACAGGGGACCCCGCAGTACTTC
j_call: TRBJ2-7
d_call: TRBD1
clone_size: once
v_call: TRBV18

cdr3_aa: CASSEGPRDTGELFF
cdr3_nt: TGTGCCAGCAGTGAAGGCCCAAGGGACACCGGGGAGCTGTTTTTT
j_call: TRBJ2-2
d_call: -
clone_size: few
v_call: TRBV25-1

cdr3_aa: CASSPTDRGYGYTF
cdr3_nt: TGTGCCAGCAGCCCGACCGACAGGGGCTATGGCTACACCTTC
j_call: TRBJ1-2
d_call: TRBD1
clone_size: -
v_call: TRBV3-1/TRBV3-2

cdr3_aa: CASSLAPASGETQYF
cdr3_nt: TGTGCCAGCAGCTTAGCACCCGCTAGCGGGGAGACCCAGTACTTC
j_call: TRBJ2-5
d_call: TRBD2
clone_size: -
v_call: TRBV11-2

cdr3_aa: CASSRQVANYGYTF
cdr3_nt: TGTGCCAGCAGTAGACAGGTAGCTAACTATGGCTACACCTTC
j_call: TRBJ1-2
d_call: -
clone_size: once
v_call: TRBV2

cdr3_aa: CATSVVQGSATYEQYF
cdr3_nt: TGTGCCACCAGTGTCGTGCAGGGTTCTGCTACCTACGAGCAGTACTTC
j_call: TRBJ2-7
d_call: -
clone_size: -
v_call: TRBV24-1

cdr3_aa: CASTNRRDTEAFF
cdr3_nt: TGCGCCAGCACGAATCGAAGGGACACTGAAGCTTTCTTT
j_call: TRBJ1-1
d_call: -
clone_size: -
v_call: TRBV10-2

cdr3_aa: CAAKSAGSNQPQHF
cdr3_nt: TGTGCCGCTAAATCAGCGGGGTCCAATCAGCCCCAGCATTTT
j_call: TRBJ1-5
d_call: -
clone_size: -
v_call: TRBV27

cdr3_aa: CASSTDSLKAFF
cdr3_nt: TGTGCCAGTAGTACCGACAGCCTCAAAGCTTTCTTT
j_call: TRBJ1-1
d_call: -
clone_size: -
v_call: TRBV19

cdr3_aa: CASLSPQGAADTQYF
cdr3_nt: TGTGCCAGCTTATCCCCACAGGGGGCGGCAGATACGCAGTATTTT
j_call: TRBJ2-3
d_call: TRBD1
clone_size: -
v_call: TRBV11-2

cdr3_aa: CASSSSYFEEKLFF
cdr3_nt: TGCGCCAGCAGCTCCTCGTATTTCGAAGAAAAACTGTTTTTT
j_call: TRBJ1-4
d_call: -
clone_size: -
v_call: TRBV5-1

cdr3_aa: CASSLEVRGASNTGELFF
cdr3_nt: TGTGCCAGCAGCTTAGAGGTTCGGGGCGCTTCGAACACCGGGGAGCTGTTTTTT
j_call: TRBJ2-2
d_call: -
clone_size: -
v_call: TRBV7-8

cdr3_aa: CASFGSYNSPLHF
cdr3_nt: TGTGCCAGCTTCGGGTCCTATAATTCACCCCTCCACTTT
j_call: TRBJ1-6
d_call: -
clone_size: once
v_call: TRBV6-5

cdr3_aa: CASSTLDVDNEQFF
cdr3_nt: TGTGCCAGTAGTACGTTGGACGTTGACAATGAGCAGTTCTTC
j_call: TRBJ2-1
d_call: -
clone_size: -
v_call: TRBV19

cdr3_aa: CASSLYGTEQFF
cdr3_nt: TGTGCCAGCAGTTTATACGGGACAGAGCAGTTCTTC
j_call: TRBJ2-1
d_call: -
clone_size: -
v_call: TRBV27

cdr3_aa: CASSIAGRRNTEAFF
cdr3_nt: TGCGCCAGCAGCATAGCGGGACGCAGGAACACTGAAGCTTTCTTT
j_call: TRBJ1-1
d_call: -
clone_size: -
v_call: TRBV5-1

cdr3_aa: CASSLTRGTEAFF
cdr3_nt: TGTGCCAGCAGTTTGACACGAGGGACTGAAGCTTTCTTT
j_call: TRBJ1-1
d_call: -
clone_size: -
v_call: TRBV12-3/TRBV12-4

cdr3_aa: CASSQDYYEQYF
cdr3_nt: TGTGCCAGCAGCCAGGACTACTACGAGCAGTACTTC
j_call: TRBJ2-7
d_call: -
clone_size: -
v_call: TRBV3-1/TRBV3-2

cdr3_aa: CASSYLNGKNSPLHF
cdr3_nt: TGTGCCAGCAGCTACCTGAACGGCAAGAATTCACCCCTCCACTTT
j_call: TRBJ1-6
d_call: -
clone_size: -
v_call: TRBV7-2

cdr3_aa: CASSLGALGPQHF
cdr3_nt: TGTGCCAGCAGCCTAGGGGCCCTGGGGCCCCAGCATTTT
j_call: TRBJ1-5
d_call: -
clone_size: -
v_call: TRBV12-3/TRBV12-4

cdr3_aa: CASSWGDRKNTEAFF
cdr3_nt: TGCGCCAGCAGCTGGGGGGACAGAAAGAACACTGAAGCTTTCTTT
j_call: TRBJ1-1
d_call: TRBD1
clone_size: -
v_call: TRBV5-1

cdr3_aa: CASRDSLNTEAFF
cdr3_nt: TGCGCCAGCCGGGACAGTCTGAACACTGAAGCTTTCTTT
j_call: TRBJ1-1
d_call: TRBD1
clone_size: once
v_call: TRBV10-1

cdr3_aa: CAGIITRDYEQYF
cdr3_nt: TGTGCCGGAATAATTACTAGGGACTACGAGCAGTACTTC
j_call: TRBJ2-7
d_call: -
clone_size: -
v_call: TRBV7-8

cdr3_aa: CATSSPQGGGNTIYF
cdr3_nt: TGTGCCACCAGCTCACCGCAGGGAGGGGGAAACACCATATATTTT
j_call: TRBJ1-3
d_call: -
clone_size: -
v_call: TRBV15

cdr3_aa: CASSQDTSTSGDDTQYF
cdr3_nt: TGCGCCAGCAGCCAAGATACCTCGACTAGCGGGGATGATACGCAGTATTTT
j_call: TRBJ2-3
d_call: TRBD2
clone_size: -
v_call: TRBV4-1

cdr3_aa: CAGSPGGWATEAFF
cdr3_nt: TGTGCCGGATCGCCGGGCGGGTGGGCCACTGAAGCTTTCTTT
j_call: TRBJ1-1
d_call: -
clone_size: once
v_call: TRBV6-5